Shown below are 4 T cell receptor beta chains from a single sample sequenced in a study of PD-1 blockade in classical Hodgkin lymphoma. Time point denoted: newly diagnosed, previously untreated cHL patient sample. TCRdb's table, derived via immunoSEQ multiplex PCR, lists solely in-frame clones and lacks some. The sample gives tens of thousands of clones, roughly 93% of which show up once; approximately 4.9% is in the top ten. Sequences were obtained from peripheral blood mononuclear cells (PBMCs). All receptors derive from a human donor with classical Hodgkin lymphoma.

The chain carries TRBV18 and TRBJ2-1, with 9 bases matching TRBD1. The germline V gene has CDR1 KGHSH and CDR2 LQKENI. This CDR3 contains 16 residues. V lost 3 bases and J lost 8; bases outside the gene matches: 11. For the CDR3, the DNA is TGTGCCAGCTCACCGAGAACAGGGGGCAATGTCGATGAGCAGTTCTTC. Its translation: CASSPRTGGNVDEQFF.

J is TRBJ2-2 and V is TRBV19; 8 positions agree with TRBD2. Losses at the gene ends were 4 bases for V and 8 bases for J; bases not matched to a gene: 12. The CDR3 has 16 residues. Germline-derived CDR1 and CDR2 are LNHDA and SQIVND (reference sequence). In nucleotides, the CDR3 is TGTGCCAGTAGTAGGGGGACTAGTCTAGTTTTAGGGGAGCTGTTTTTT. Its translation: CASSRGTSLVLGELFF.

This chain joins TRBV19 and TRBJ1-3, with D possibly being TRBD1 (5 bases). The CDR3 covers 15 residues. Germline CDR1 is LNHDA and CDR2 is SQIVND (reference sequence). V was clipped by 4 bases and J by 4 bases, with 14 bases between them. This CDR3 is CASSNRGLLGNTIYF. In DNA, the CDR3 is TGTGCCAGTAGTAACCGGGGCCTGCTCGGAAACACCATATATTTT.

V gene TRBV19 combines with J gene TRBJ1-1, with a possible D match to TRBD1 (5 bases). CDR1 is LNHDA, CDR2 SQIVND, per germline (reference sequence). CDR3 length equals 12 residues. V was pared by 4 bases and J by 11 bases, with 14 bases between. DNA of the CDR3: TGTGCCAGTAGTACGGCAGGGAGGGAGGCTTTCTTT. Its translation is CASSTAGREAFF. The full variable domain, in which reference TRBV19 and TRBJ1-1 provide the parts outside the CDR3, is DGGITQSPKYLFRKEGQNVTLSCEQNLNHDAMYWYRQDPGQGLRLIYYSQIVNDFQKGDIAEGYSVSREKKESFPLTVTSAQKNPTAFYLCASSTAGREAFFGQGTRLTVV.